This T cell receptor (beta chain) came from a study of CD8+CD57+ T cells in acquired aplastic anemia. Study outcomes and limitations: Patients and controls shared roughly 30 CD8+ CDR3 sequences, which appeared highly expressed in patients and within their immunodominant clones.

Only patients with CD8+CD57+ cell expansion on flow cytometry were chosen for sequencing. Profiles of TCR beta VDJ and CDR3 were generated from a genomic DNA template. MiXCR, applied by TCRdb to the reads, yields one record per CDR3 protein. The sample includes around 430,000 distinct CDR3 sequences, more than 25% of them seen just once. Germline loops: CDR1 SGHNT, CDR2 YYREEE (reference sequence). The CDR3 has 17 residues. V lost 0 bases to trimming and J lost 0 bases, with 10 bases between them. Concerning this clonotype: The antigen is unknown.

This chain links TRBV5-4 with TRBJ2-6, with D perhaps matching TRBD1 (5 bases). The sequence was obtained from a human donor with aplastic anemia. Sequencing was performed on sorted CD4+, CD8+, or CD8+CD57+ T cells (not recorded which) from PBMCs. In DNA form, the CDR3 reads TGTGCCAGCAGCTTGGATAGGGGTTTCTCTGGGGCCAACGTCCTGACTTTC. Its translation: CASSLDRGFSGANVLTF.